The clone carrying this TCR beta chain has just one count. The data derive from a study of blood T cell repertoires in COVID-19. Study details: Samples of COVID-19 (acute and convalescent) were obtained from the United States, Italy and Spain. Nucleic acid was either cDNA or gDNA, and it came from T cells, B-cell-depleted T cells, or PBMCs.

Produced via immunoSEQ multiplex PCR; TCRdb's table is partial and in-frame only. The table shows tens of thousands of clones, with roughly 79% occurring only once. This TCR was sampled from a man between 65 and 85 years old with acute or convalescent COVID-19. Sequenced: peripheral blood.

CDR3 coding DNA: TGTGCCATCAGTGACCCCCAATCGCTCGGCGAGCAGTACTTC. Protein sequence: CAISDPQSLGEQYF. The V gene is TRBV10-3, the J gene TRBJ2-7; D gene uncertain. The germline V gene has CDR1 ENHRY and CDR2 SYGVKD. The length of the CDR3 is 14 residues. V was pared by 3 bases and J by 6 bases, with 15 bases between.